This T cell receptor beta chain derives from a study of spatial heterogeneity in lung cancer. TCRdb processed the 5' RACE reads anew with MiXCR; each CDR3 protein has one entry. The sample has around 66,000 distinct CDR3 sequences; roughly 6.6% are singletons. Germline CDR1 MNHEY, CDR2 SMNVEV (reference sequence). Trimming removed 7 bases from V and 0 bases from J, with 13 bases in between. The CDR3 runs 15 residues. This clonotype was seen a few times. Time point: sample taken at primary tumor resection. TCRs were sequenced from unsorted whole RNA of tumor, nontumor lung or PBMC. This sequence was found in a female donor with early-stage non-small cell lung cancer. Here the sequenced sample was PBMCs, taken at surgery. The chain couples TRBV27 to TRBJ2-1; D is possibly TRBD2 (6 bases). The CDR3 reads CASTTDGSSYNEQFF. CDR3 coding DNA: TGTGCCAGCACCACGGACGGGAGCTCCTACAATGAGCAGTTCTTC.